This T cell receptor beta chain was sequenced during a study of T cells in Graves' hyperthyroidism and ophthalmopathy. The sample holds many counts of this clonotype. Its antigen is undetermined. The study's findings and limits: The model anticipated ophthalmopathy a median around six months pre-onset. Peripheral blood also featured most of the thyroid clonotypes expanded above 0.001.

The hyperthyroidism patients had all been newly diagnosed, and their disease duration was under 2 months. Their ages ranged from 18 to 65 years. At first hyperthyroidism diagnosis, before any ophthalmopathy symptoms, the blood sample was collected. TCR beta CDR3 region amplification was performed from RNA transcripts. The primer set for the first-round RT-PCR of the TCR CDR3 was HTBI. One entry per CDR3 protein results from TCRdb running MiXCR on the multiplex PCR reads. The table has approximately 150,000 distinct CDR3 sequences, roughly 10% seen once. CDR1 GTSNPN and CDR2 SVGIG come from the germline V gene (reference sequence). This CDR3 has 17 residues. Trimming removed 2 bases at V and 3 bases at J, with 22 bases between.

The sample consisted of blood. The clonotype was recovered from a woman younger than 35 with Graves' hyperthyroidism that later progressed to Graves' ophthalmopathy. The V gene is TRBV30, the J gene TRBJ1-2; D gene uncertain. The CDR3 is CAWSPQPRMRLDYGYTF. CDR3 coding DNA: TGTGCCTGGAGTCCCCAGCCCAGGATGCGGTTGGACTATGGCTACACCTTC. Variable domain in full (rest from reference TRBV30 and TRBJ1-2): SQTIHQWPATLVQPVGSPLSLECTVEGTSNPNLYWYRQAAGRGLQLLFYSVGIGQISSEVPQNLSASRPQDRQFILSSKKLLLSDSGFYLCAWSPQPRMRLDYGYTFGSGTRLTVV.